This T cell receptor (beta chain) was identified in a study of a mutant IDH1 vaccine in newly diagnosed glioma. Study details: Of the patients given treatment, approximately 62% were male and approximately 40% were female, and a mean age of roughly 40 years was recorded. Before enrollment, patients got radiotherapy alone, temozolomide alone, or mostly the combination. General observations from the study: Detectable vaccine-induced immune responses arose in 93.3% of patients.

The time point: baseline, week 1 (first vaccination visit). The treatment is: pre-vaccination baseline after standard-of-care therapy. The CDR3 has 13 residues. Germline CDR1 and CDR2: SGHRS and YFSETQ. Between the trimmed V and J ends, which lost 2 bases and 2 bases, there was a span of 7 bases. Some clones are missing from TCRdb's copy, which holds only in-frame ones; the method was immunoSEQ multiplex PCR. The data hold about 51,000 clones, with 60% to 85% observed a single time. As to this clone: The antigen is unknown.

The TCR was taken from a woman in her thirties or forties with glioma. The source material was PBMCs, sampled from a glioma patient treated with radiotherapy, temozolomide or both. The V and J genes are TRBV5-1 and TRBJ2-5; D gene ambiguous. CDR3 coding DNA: TGCGCCAGCAGCTTAACAGCTCAAGAGACCCAGTACTTC. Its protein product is CASSLTAQETQYF.